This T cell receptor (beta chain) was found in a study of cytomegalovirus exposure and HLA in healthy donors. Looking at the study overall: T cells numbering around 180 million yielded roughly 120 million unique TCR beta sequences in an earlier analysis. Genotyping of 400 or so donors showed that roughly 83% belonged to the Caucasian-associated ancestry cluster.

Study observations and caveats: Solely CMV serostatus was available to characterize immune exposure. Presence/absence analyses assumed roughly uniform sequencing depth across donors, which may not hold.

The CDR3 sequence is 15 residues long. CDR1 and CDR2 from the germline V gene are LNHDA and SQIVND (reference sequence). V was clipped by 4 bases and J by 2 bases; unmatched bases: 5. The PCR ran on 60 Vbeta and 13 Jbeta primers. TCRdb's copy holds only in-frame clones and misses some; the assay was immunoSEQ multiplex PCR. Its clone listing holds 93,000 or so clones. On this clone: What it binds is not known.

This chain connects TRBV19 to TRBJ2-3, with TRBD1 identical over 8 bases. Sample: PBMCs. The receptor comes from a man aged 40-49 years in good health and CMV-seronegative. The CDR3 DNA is TGTGCCAGTAGTACAGGGGGCCCCTCCACAGATACGCAGTATTTT. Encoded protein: CASSTGGPSTDTQYF.